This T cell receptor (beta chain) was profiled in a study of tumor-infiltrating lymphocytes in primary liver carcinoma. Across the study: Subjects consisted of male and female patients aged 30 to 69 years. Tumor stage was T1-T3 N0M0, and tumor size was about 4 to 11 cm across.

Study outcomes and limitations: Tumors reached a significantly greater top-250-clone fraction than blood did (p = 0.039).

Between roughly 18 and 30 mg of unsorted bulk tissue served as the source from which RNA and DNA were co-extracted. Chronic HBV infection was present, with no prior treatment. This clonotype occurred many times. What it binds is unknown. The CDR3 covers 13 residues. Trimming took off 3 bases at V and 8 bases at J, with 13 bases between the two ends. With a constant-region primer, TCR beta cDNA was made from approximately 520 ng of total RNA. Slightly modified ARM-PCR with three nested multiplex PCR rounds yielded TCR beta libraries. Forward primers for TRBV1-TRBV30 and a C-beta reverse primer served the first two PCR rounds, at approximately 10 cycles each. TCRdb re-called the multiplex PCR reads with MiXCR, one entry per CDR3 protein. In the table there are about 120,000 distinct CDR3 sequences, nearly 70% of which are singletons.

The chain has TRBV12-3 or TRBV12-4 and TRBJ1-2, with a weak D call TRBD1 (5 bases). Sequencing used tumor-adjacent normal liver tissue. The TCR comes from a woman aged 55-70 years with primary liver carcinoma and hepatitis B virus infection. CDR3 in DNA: TGTGCCAGCAGTTTGAGACAGTATGACGGCTACACCTTC. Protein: CASSLRQYDGYTF.